One sample yielded the 15 T cell receptor beta chains listed below, sequenced in a study of Tregs in tolerant kidney transplant recipients. CFSE-labeled recipient PBMCs were cultured approximately 6 days with irradiated graft donor PBMCs, then FACS-sorted. Their target antigens are unknown. TCRdb keeps only in-frame clones here, not all; method: immunoSEQ multiplex PCR. This sample has approximately 15,000 clones, with around 53% found just once. The source was CD4+ T cells from blood cultured with allogeneic cells, collected before the transplant. The receptor source for this set is a human patient who received a combined kidney and bone marrow transplant.

The CDR3 is CASSLKGAHTGELFF. CDR3 sequence (DNA): TGTGCCAGCAGCTTGAAAGGGGCCCACACCGGGGAGCTGTTTTTT. The rearrangement links TRBV5-4 to TRBJ2-2, with D tentatively TRBD1 (5 bases). V dropped 1 base and J dropped 3 bases, with 10 bases sitting between them. The CDR3 extends over 15 amino acids. The germline V gene encodes CDR1 SGHNT and CDR2 YYREEE (reference sequence).

The V and J genes are TRBV11-3 and TRBJ1-1; 10 bases agree with TRBD1. Germline V gene data show CDR1 as SGHNT and CDR2 as YENEEA. CDR3 length equals 14 residues. The trim removed 4 bases at V and 8 bases at J, leaving 7 bases unmatched. CDR3 coding DNA: TGTGCCAGCAGCTCCGGGACAGGGGAGGGGGAAGCTTTCTTT. Encoded protein: CASSSGTGEGEAFF.

The gene calls are TRBV7-9 and TRBJ2-1, with 10 bases matching TRBD2. The V gene end was trimmed by 1 base and the J gene end by 12 bases; junction bases not matched to a gene: 3. The CDR3 loop spans 13 amino acids. Germline lookup yields CDR1 SEHNR and CDR2 FQNEAQ (reference sequence). The CDR3 sequence is CASSLGGLAPQFF. The CDR3, as DNA: TGTGCCAGCAGCTTAGGGGGACTAGCGCCGCAGTTCTTC.

This clone was found a few times. The chain has TRBV7-9 and TRBJ2-6; 8 bases are a match to TRBD1. The V gene's germline CDR1 is SEHNR and CDR2 FQNEAQ (reference sequence). The CDR3 contains 19 residues. Trimming cost V 2 bases and J 4 bases; bases outside gene matches: 13. CDR3 amino acids: CASSLRIQDRANGANVLTF. In DNA, the CDR3 is TGTGCCAGCAGCTTAAGAATCCAGGACAGGGCTAACGGGGCCAACGTCCTGACTTTC.

V and J are TRBV9 and TRBJ2-3; 7 nucleotides agree with TRBD1. Germline V CDR1 and CDR2: SGDLS, YYNGEE. J lost 2 bases, V lost 2 bases, and 8 bases had no gene match. The CDR3 has 16 residues. CDR3 sequence (DNA): TGTGCCAGCAGCGTCTCAAGGACAGGAAACACAGATACGCAGTATTTT. This gives the protein CASSVSRTGNTDTQYF.

This clone ranks as large (0.1 to 1%). This chain joins TRBV5-1 and TRBJ2-7, with TRBD1 matching 8 bases. J lost 3 bases, V lost 0 bases, and 5 bases had no gene match. The CDR3 consists of 15 residues. Germline loops: CDR1 SGHRS, CDR2 YFSETQ. CDR3 DNA sequence: TGCGCCAGCAGCTTGGTATTTGGACAGGGCTACGAGCAGTACTTC. This codes for CASSLVFGQGYEQYF.

CDR3 DNA: TGCGCCAGCGCTGTTCAGGGAACTCATGGCTACACCTTC. Encoded protein: CASAVQGTHGYTF. The chain links TRBV5-1 to TRBJ1-2; tentative D call: TRBD1 (5 bases). V was shortened by 7 bases and J by 6 bases, with 16 bases between the two germline ends. The CDR3 has 13 residues. CDR1 SGHRS and CDR2 YFSETQ come from the germline V gene. The full variable domain, rest sourced from reference TRBV5-1 and TRBJ1-2, is KAGVTQTPRYLIKTRGQQVTLSCSPISGHRSVSWYQQTPGQGLQFLFEYFSETQRNKGNFPGRFSGRQFSNSRSEMNVSTLELGDSALYLCASAVQGTHGYTFGSGTRLTVV.

The chain couples TRBV5-1 to TRBJ2-1, with TRBD1 matching 7 bases. Germline CDR1 reads SGHRS; CDR2 reads YFSETQ. Unmatched junction bases numbered 10, after V lost 2 bases and J lost 8 bases. The CDR3 is 15 residues long. The CDR3 sequence is CASSLSGTADDEQFF. CDR3 sequence (DNA): TGCGCCAGCAGCTTAAGTGGGACAGCCGACGATGAGCAGTTCTTC.

This clone was observed a few times. The chain has TRBV29-1 and TRBJ2-3; tentatively, D is TRBD2 (5 bases). The CDR3 runs to 15 residues. Germline V gives CDR1 SQVTM, CDR2 ANQGSEA. Deletions cut 5 bases from V and 1 base from J, with 16 bases between. The CDR3 is CSVRLFGAGTDTQYF. The CDR3 bases are TGCAGCGTTCGCCTCTTCGGAGCGGGCACAGATACGCAGTATTTT.

The chain links TRBV7-9 to TRBJ2-3; D is possibly TRBD2 (6 bases). The CDR3 is 17 residues long. The germline V and J ends were trimmed by 3 bases and 3 bases, with 19 bases remaining between them. CDR1 and CDR2 from the germline V gene are SEHNR and FQNEAQ (reference sequence). The CDR3 region is CASSLGLGGAGTDTQYF. The CDR3 DNA follows: TGTGCCAGCAGCTTGGGGTTGGGCGGTGCGGGGACAGATACGCAGTATTTT.

CDR3 DNA: TGTGCCAGCAGCGTCACAGGGGCCACCTACGAGCAGTACTTC. Its translation is CASSVTGATYEQYF. The chain combines TRBV9 with TRBJ2-5; 7 nucleotides match TRBD1. The DNA matches TRBJ2-7 better at its end, which makes the J call doubtful. The CDR3 runs to 14 residues. The germline gives CDR1 SGDLS, CDR2 YYNGEE.

This chain joins TRBV5-8 and TRBJ1-1, with D unresolved. CDR1 and CDR2 from the germline V gene are SGHTS and YDEGEE. V was trimmed by 4 bases and J by 2 bases, leaving 12 bases between them. The CDR3 is 14 residues long. The CDR3 bases are TGTGCCAGCAGCGGCGACACGAGTAACACTGAAGCTTTCTTT. Protein: CASSGDTSNTEAFF.

The J gene is TRBJ2-7, the V gene TRBV15, with D possibly TRBD1 on 6 matching bases. The V and J ends lost 2 bases and 4 bases respectively, with 18 bases between them. The germline V gene has CDR1 LNHNV and CDR2 YYDKDF (reference sequence). The CDR3 is 16 residues long. The chain's CDR3 is CATSRLQGPERYEQYF. CDR3 DNA: TGTGCCACCAGCAGACTACAGGGTCCTGAACGATACGAGCAGTACTTC.

Of note for this clone: The junction departs from the called germline gene at one end, perhaps through a read error. The rearrangement joins TRBV7-9 to TRBJ1-2, with 9 bases identical to TRBD1. Per germline, CDR1 SEHNR and CDR2 FQNEAQ (reference sequence). The CDR3 covers 14 residues. CDR3 DNA sequence: TGCGCCAGCAGCCCCAGCAGGGACAGGGTTGGCTACACCTTC. This translates into CASSPSRDRVGYTF.

V is TRBV10-3 and J is TRBJ2-3; TRBD2 matches 8 bases. CDR3 length equals 15 residues. Trimming cost V 4 bases and J 1 base; bases outside gene matches: 4. Looked up from germline, CDR1 is ENHRY and CDR2 is SYGVKD. Written as DNA, the CDR3 is TGTGCCATCAGTGCACTAGCGGCCCGCACAGATACGCAGTATTTT. It specifies CAISALAARTDTQYF.